This T cell receptor (beta chain) was sequenced during a study of technical replicates of blood from a few donors. The CDR3 runs to 14 residues. The V and J ends lost 0 bases and 7 bases respectively, with 10 bases between them. CDR1 and CDR2 from the germline V gene are SGDLS and YYNGEE. Libraries were prepared by immunoSEQ multiplex PCR; TCRdb keeps only in-frame clonotypes and omits some of them. The sample includes 65,000 to 85,000 clones, 85% to 95% of them seen just once. The chain links TRBV9 to TRBJ2-2, with a weak D call TRBD2 (5 bases). The specimen was T cells isolated from PBMCs. The sequence came from a human donor in good health. The CDR3 DNA sequence: TGTGCCAGCAGCGTAGCAAGGGAGAGCGGGGAGCTGTTTTTT. Translation: CASSVARESGELFF.